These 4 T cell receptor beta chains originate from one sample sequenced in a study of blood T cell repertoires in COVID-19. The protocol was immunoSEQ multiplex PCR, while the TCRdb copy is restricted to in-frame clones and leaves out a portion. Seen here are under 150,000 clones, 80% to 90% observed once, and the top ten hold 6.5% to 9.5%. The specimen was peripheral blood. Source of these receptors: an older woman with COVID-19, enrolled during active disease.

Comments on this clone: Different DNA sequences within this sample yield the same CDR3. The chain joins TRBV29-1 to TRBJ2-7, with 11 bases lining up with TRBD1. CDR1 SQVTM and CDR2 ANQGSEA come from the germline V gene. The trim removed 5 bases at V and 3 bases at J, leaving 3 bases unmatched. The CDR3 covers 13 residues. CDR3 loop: CSVLGTGGYEQYF. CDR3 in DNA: TGCAGCGTTCTCGGGACAGGGGGCTACGAGCAGTACTTC.

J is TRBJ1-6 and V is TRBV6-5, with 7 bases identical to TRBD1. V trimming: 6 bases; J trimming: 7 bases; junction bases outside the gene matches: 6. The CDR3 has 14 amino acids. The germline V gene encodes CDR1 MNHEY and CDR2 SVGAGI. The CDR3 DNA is TGTGCCAGCAGCACCGGGACAGAAAATTCACCCCTCCACTTT. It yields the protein CASSTGTENSPLHF.

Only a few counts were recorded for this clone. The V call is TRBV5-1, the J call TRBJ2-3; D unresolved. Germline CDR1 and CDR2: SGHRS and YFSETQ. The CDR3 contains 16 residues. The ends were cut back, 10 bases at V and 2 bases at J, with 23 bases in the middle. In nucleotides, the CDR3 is TGCGCCTCCAGCCGTCGACTCGACGATGCCACAGATACGCAGTATTTT. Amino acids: CASSRRLDDATDTQYF.

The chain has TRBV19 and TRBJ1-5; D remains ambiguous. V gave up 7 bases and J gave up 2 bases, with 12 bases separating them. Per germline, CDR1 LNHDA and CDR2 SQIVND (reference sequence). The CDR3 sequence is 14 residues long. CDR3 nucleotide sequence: TGTGCCAGTAATAAGTTCAGTGGCAATCAGCCCCAGCATTTT. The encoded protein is CASNKFSGNQPQHF. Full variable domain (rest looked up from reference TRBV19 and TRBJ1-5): DGGITQSPKYLFRKEGQNVTLSCEQNLNHDAMYWYRQDPGQGLRLIYYSQIVNDFQKGDIAEGYSVSREKKESFPLTVTSAQKNPTAFYLCASNKFSGNQPQHFGDGTRLSIL.